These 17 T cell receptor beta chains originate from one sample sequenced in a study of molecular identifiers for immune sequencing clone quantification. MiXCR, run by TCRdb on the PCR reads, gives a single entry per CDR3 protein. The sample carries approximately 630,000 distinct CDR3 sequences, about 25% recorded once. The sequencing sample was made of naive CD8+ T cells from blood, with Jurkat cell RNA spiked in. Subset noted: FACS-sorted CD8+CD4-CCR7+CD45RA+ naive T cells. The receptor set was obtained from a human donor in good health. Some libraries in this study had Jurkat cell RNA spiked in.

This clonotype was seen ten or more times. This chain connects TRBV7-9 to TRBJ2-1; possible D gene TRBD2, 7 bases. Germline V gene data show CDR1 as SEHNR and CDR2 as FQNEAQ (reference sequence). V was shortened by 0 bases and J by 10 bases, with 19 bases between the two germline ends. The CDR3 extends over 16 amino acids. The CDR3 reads CASSLARGGRGFEQFF. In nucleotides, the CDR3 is TGTGCCAGCAGCTTAGCGCGCGGGGGCCGTGGGTTCGAGCAGTTCTTC.

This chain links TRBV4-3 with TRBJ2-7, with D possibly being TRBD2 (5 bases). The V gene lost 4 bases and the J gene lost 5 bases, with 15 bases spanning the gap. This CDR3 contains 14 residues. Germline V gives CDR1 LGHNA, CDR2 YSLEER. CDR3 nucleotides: TGCGCCAGCAGCCCAACTTCCGTAGCGAACGAGCAGTACTTC. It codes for CASSPTSVANEQYF.

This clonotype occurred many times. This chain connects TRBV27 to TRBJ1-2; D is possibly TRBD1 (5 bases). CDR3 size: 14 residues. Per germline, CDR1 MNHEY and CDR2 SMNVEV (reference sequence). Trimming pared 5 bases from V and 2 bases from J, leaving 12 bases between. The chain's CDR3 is CASSAGTLNYGYTF. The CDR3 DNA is TGTGCCAGCAGTGCCGGGACTCTGAACTATGGCTACACCTTC.

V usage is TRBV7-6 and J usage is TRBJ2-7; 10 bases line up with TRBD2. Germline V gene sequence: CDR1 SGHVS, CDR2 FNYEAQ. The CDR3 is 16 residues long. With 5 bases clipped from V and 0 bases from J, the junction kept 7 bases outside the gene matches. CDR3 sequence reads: CASSQWSSGSSYEQYF. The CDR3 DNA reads TGTGCCAGCAGCCAATGGTCTAGCGGGAGCTCCTACGAGCAGTACTTC.

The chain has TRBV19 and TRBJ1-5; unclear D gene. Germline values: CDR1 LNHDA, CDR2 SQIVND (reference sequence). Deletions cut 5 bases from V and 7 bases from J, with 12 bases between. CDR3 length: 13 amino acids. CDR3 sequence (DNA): TGTGCCAGTAGTGTCACGGGGATCCAGCCCCAGCATTTT. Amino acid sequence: CASSVTGIQPQHF.

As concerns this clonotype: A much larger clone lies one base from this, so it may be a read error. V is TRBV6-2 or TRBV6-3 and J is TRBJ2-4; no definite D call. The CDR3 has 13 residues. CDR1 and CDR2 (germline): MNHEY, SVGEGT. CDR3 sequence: CASNYIGRNIQYF. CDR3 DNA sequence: TGTGCCAGCAATTACATAGGCAGGAACATTCAGTACTTC.

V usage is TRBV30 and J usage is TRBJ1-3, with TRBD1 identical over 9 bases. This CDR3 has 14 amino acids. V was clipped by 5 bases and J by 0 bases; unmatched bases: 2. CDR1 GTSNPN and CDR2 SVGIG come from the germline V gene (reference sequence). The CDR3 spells CAWDRGNSGNTIYF. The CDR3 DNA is TGTGCCTGGGACAGGGGGAACTCTGGAAACACCATATATTTT. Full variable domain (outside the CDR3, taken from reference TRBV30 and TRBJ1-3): SQTIHQWPATLVQPVGSPLSLECTVEGTSNPNLYWYRQAAGRGLQLLFYSVGIGQISSEVPQNLSASRPQDRQFILSSKKLLLSDSGFYLCAWDRGNSGNTIYFGEGSWLTVV.

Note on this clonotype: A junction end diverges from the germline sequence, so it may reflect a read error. In DNA, the CDR3 is TGCGCCAGCAGCCGGTTTAGCGGGGGGTACGAAGGGACCCGGTACTTC. As protein: CASSRFSGGYEGTRYF. The gene calls are TRBV5-1 and TRBJ2-5, with 10 nucleotides matching TRBD2. The CDR3 runs 16 residues. Germline CDR1 SGHRS, CDR2 YFSETQ. Supplemented by reference TRBV5-1 and TRBJ2-5, the full variable domain reads KAGVTQTPRYLIKTRGQQVTLSCSPISGHRSVSWYQQTPGQGLQFLFEYFSETQRNKGNFPGRFSGRQFSNSRSEMNVSTLELGDSALYLCASSRFSGGYEGTRYFGPGTRLLVL.

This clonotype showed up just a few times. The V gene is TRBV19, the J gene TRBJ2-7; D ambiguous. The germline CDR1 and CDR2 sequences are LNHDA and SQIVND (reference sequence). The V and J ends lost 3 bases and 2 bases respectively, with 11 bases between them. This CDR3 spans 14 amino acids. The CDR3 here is CASSMFPGPYEQYF. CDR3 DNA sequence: TGTGCCAGTAGTATGTTTCCGGGCCCCTACGAGCAGTACTTC.

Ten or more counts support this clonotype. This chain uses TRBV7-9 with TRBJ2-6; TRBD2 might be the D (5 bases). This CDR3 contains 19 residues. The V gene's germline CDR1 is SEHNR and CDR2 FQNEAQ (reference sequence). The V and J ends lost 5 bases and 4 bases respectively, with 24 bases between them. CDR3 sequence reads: CASSPSKDGGFRGANVLTF. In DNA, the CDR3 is TGTGCCAGCAGCCCCAGCAAGGACGGCGGGTTTAGAGGGGCCAACGTCCTGACTTTC.

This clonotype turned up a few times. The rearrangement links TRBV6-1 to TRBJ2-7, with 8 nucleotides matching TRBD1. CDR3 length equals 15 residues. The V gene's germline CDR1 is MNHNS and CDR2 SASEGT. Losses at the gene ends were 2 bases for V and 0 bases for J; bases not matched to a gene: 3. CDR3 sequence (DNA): TGTGCCAGCAGTGAACGGACAGGGTACTCCTACGAGCAGTACTTC. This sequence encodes CASSERTGYSYEQYF.

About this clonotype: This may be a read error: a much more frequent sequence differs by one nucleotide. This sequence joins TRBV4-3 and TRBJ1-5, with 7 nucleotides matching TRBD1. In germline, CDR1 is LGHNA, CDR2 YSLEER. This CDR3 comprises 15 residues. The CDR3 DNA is TGCACCAGCAGCCAATATACAGGGGGCAATCAGCCCCAGCATTTT. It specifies CTSSQYTGGNQPQHF.

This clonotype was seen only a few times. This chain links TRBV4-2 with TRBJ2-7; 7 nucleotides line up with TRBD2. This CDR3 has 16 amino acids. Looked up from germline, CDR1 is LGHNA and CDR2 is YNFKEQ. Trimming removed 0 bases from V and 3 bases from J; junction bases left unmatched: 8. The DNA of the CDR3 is TGTGCCAGCAGCCAAGATCTGCCGGGAGGCATCTACGAGCAGTACTTC. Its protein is CASSQDLPGGIYEQYF.

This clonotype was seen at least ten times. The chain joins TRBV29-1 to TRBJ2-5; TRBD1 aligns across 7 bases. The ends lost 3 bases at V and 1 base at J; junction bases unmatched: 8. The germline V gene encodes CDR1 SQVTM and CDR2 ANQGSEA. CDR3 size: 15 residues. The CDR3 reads CSVDLTGRPQETQYF. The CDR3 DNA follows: TGCAGCGTTGATCTGACAGGGCGGCCCCAAGAGACCCAGTACTTC.

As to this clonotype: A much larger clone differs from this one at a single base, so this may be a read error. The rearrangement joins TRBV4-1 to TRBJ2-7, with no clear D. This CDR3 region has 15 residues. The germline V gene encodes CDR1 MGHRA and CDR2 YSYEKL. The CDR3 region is CASGQDWAGTYEQYF. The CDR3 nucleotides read TGCGCCAGCGGCCAAGATTGGGCCGGTACCTACGAGCAGTACTTC.

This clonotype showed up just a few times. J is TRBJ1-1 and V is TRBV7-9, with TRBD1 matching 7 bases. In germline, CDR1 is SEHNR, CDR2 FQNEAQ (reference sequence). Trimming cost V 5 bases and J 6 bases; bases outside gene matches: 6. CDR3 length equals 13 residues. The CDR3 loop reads CASSPRQGPEAFF. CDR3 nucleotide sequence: TGTGCCAGCAGCCCCAGACAGGGCCCTGAAGCTTTCTTT.

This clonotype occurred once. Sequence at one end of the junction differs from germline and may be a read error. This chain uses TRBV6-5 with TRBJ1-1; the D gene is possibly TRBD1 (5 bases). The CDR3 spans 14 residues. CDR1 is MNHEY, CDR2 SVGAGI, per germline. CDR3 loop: CASSYGHMNTGAFF. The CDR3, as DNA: TGTGCCAGCAGTTACGGACATATGAACACTGGAGCTTTCTTT.